This is a list of T cell receptor beta chains from one sample in a study of blood T cells in healthy people across ages. Via MiXCR, TCRdb re-called the 5' RACE reads, giving one row per CDR3 protein. The sample lists over 1,500,000 distinct CDR3 sequences, approximately 50% seen once, with roughly 2.1% in the top ten. The specimen was blood. These receptors were collected from a woman aged 35 to 49 in good health. The CDR3 runs from the conserved cysteine through the conserved F or W. D genes are given only for firm matches. Clone size is shown for a subset of rows, as once, few, many or a class of expanded clone.

j_gene | abundance | v_gene | d_gene | CDR3nt | CDR3aa
TRBJ2-1 | - | TRBV24-1 | - | TGTGCCACCAGTGATTTCGACAGCCCCGACAATGAGCAGTTCTTC | CATSDFDSPDNEQFF
TRBJ2-3 | few | TRBV10-1 | - | TGCGCCAGCAGTGCGGGGATGAGCACAGATACGCAGTATTTT | CASSAGMSTDTQYF
TRBJ2-3 | - | TRBV6-1 | - | TGTGCCAGCAGGATTGAAAGCACAGATACGCAGTATTTT | CASRIESTDTQYF
TRBJ2-5 | once | TRBV7-9 | TRBD2 | TGTGCCAGCAGCTTAAGCCCTTTAGCGGGGGTCGAGAAGACCCAGTACTTC | CASSLSPLAGVEKTQYF
TRBJ2-7 | few | TRBV7-9 | TRBD1 | TGTGCCAGCAGCCCAGCCGGGACAGGGTCCTACGAGCAGTACTTC | CASSPAGTGSYEQYF
TRBJ2-3 | - | TRBV2 | - | TGTGCCAGCAGTGGGAAAGTGGGGGTGGAGTATTTT | CASSGKVGVEYF
TRBJ1-2 | - | TRBV27 | - | TGTGCCAGCAGTTTACGGGAGACAGCTAACTATGGCTACACCTTC | CASSLRETANYGYTF
TRBJ2-4 | - | TRBV9 | TRBD1 | TGTGCCAGCAGCGCTTCGTCGACAGGGATGGCGTACTTC | CASSASSTGMAYF
TRBJ2-1 | few | TRBV15 | TRBD2 | TGTGCCACCAGCAGACGAGCGGGGGCCAACAATGAGCAGTTCTTC | CATSRRAGANNEQFF
TRBJ2-7 | few | TRBV6-2/TRBV6-3 | - | TGTGCCAGCAGTAAAGCGGGACAGGTCCACGAGCAGTACTTC | CASSKAGQVHEQYF
TRBJ2-7 | few | TRBV7-7 | - | TGTGCTAGCAGCCGGCTGGACAGTTCGAAGGACTCCTACGAGCAGTACTTC | CASSRLDSSKDSYEQYF
TRBJ2-3 | - | TRBV4-1 | TRBD2 | TGCGCCAGCAGCCAGGACAGCGGGGGGTCCACAGATACGCAGTATTTT | CASSQDSGGSTDTQYF
TRBJ1-2 | - | TRBV27 | TRBD1 | TGTGCCAGCAGCGGGACAGGCCTCGGAGGTCCCTATGGCTACACCTTC | CASSGTGLGGPYGYTF
TRBJ2-3 | - | TRBV6-6 | TRBD2 | TGTGCCAGCAGTTACCGTAGCGGGGGGGTTGGGGATACGCAGTATTTT | CASSYRSGGVGDTQYF
TRBJ2-7 | - | TRBV6-6 | - | TGTGCCAGCAGATCTCGGTCGGGGTACAATGAGCAGTACTTC | CASRSRSGYNEQYF
TRBJ2-1 | few | TRBV6-6 | - | TGTGCCAGCAGTCCCACCCAGGGAGGTGCTGAGCAGTTCTTC | CASSPTQGGAEQFF
TRBJ2-6 | few | TRBV4-3 | - | TGCGCCAGCAGCCAAGATTTGTCAGCTGGGGCCAACGTCCTGACTTTC | CASSQDLSAGANVLTF
TRBJ2-3 | few | TRBV7-9 | TRBD2 | TGTGCCAGCAGCTCTCAAGCGGGGGGGCCAGATACGCAGTATTTT | CASSSQAGGPDTQYF
TRBJ1-2 | few | TRBV7-2 | - | TGTGCCAGCAGCCCCTTGAAAACAGGCTCCTATGGCTACACCTTC | CASSPLKTGSYGYTF
TRBJ2-1 | few | TRBV6-2/TRBV6-3 | - | TGTGCTACGGACAGCGCCTACAATGAGCAGTTCTTC | CATDSAYNEQFF
TRBJ2-7 | few | TRBV6-5 | - | TGTGCCAGCAGGGGACACTGGGCCCTTTCCTACGAGCAGTACTTC | CASRGHWALSYEQYF
TRBJ2-5 | - | TRBV29-1 | TRBD2 | TGCAGCGTTGAAATTTGGGCGGGGGGCTCCTACAATGAGCAGTACTTC | CSVEIWAGGSYNEQYF
TRBJ2-3 | - | TRBV7-2 | TRBD2 | TGTGCCAGCAGATGGGATAGCGGGGTAGGCTCAGATACGCAGTATTTT | CASRWDSGVGSDTQYF
TRBJ1-2 | - | TRBV4-3 | - | TGCGCCAGCAGCCAAGCACAGACCAGTAACTATGGCTACACCTTC | CASSQAQTSNYGYTF
TRBJ2-5 | - | TRBV9 | - | TGTGCCAGCAGCGTAGCTGTTACAGGTCCGGAGACCCAGTACTTC | CASSVAVTGPETQYF
TRBJ1-6 | - | TRBV13 | - | TGTGCCAGCAGCAACCTTGTCGGTGTAGGCGATAATTCACCCCTCCACTTT | CASSNLVGVGDNSPLHF
TRBJ2-7 | - | TRBV28 | - | TGTGCCAGCAGTTTTTATACGGACAGAGTTACCTACGAGCAGTACTTC | CASSFYTDRVTYEQYF
TRBJ2-7 | - | TRBV6-5 | - | TGTGCCAGCGCTCCCTTGGGCAGGGCGGGCGAGCAGTACTTC | CASAPLGRAGEQYF
TRBJ2-5 | - | TRBV7-9 | - | TGTGCCAGCAGTCGACGGATGGGGGTTGAAGAGACCCAGTACTTC | CASSRRMGVEETQYF
TRBJ2-7 | - | TRBV4-2 | - | TGTGCCAGCGCCCTATTGGCAGGCAACTACGAGCAGTACTTC | CASALLAGNYEQYF
TRBJ2-5 | - | TRBV28 | TRBD2 | TGTGCCAGCAGAGAAATAGCGGGGGCCCAGTACTTC | CASREIAGAQYF
TRBJ1-4 | - | TRBV7-2 | - | TGTGCCAGCAGCTCGCAGGGTTATGAAAAACTGTTTTTT | CASSSQGYEKLFF
TRBJ2-5 | - | TRBV7-2 | - | TGTGCCAGCAGCTTAGCGACCGGGGTGGGCCAAGAGACCCAGTACTTC | CASSLATGVGQETQYF
TRBJ1-1 | - | TRBV10-3 | - | TGTGCCATCAGTGACGGGGGAATAGGCACTGAAGCTTTCTTT | CAISDGGIGTEAFF
TRBJ2-7 | - | TRBV7-9 | - | TGTGCCAGTGAAGCCGGGCCCTCCTACGAGCAGTACTTC | CASEAGPSYEQYF